This is a list of T cell receptor beta chains from one sample in a study of blood T cell repertoires in COVID-19. The table came from immunoSEQ multiplex PCR; TCRdb's copy has only in-frame clones and leaves some out. The sample gives tens of thousands of clones, approximately 86% of which show up once; less than 8.5% is in the top ten. Material: peripheral blood. The receptors originated from a man in his sixties with acute or convalescent COVID-19. The CDR3 runs from the conserved cysteine through the conserved F or W. Each record gives: V gene, clone size, CDR3 protein. A row's size may be missing; if present it is once, few, many or a size class.

v_call: TRBV11-2
clone_size: -
cdr3_aa: CASSLGQLHSGNTIYF

v_call: TRBV30
clone_size: -
cdr3_aa: CAWSEVTGAEAFF

v_call: TRBV6-4
clone_size: -
cdr3_aa: CASSWTVGDSPLHF

v_call: TRBV18
clone_size: -
cdr3_aa: CASRVNTEAFF

v_call: TRBV13
clone_size: -
cdr3_aa: CASSLVGGQGNEKLFF

v_call: TRBV12-3/TRBV12-4
clone_size: -
cdr3_aa: CASSPLGAFGYTF

v_call: TRBV5-1
clone_size: -
cdr3_aa: CASSPRDSTQETQYF

v_call: TRBV6-5
clone_size: -
cdr3_aa: CARTENTEAFF

v_call: TRBV14
clone_size: -
cdr3_aa: CASSPDSNQPQHF

v_call: TRBV5-1
clone_size: few
cdr3_aa: CASSSNTGGARSTDTQYF

v_call: TRBV7-7
clone_size: -
cdr3_aa: CASSSGLAGDADTQYF

v_call: TRBV19
clone_size: -
cdr3_aa: CASSSQGQYTEAFF

v_call: TRBV3-1/TRBV3-2
clone_size: -
cdr3_aa: CASSHGLAGGSHSYEQYF

v_call: TRBV2
clone_size: -
cdr3_aa: CASSSDRGKLDTQYF

v_call: TRBV2
clone_size: -
cdr3_aa: CASGRGTYPGGDTQYF

v_call: TRBV19
clone_size: -
cdr3_aa: CASSTSQGGNQPQHF

v_call: TRBV19
clone_size: -
cdr3_aa: CASSPVRGLTNYGYTF

v_call: TRBV5-1
clone_size: -
cdr3_aa: CASSPTTSGRLGTQYF

v_call: TRBV10-1
clone_size: -
cdr3_aa: CASSESIWGPVYNEQFF

v_call: TRBV7-8
clone_size: -
cdr3_aa: CASRLAGVSNTGELFF

v_call: TRBV15
clone_size: -
cdr3_aa: CATSRDRGSGGNQPQHF

v_call: TRBV5-6
clone_size: -
cdr3_aa: CASRVWLAGGNKETQYF

v_call: TRBV5-6
clone_size: -
cdr3_aa: CASSLAGGRLGNQPQHF

v_call: TRBV18
clone_size: -
cdr3_aa: CASSRERINEQYF

v_call: TRBV18
clone_size: -
cdr3_aa: CASSPQSGRLETQYF

v_call: TRBV6-6
clone_size: -
cdr3_aa: CASSYSDRNYGYTF

v_call: TRBV14
clone_size: -
cdr3_aa: CASSQTTGTEQYF

v_call: TRBV5-1
clone_size: once
cdr3_aa: CASSLDRGLTEAFF

v_call: TRBV5-5
clone_size: few
cdr3_aa: CASSFGVAPTRGTEAFF

v_call: TRBV2
clone_size: -
cdr3_aa: CASSEDRAGGADTQYF

v_call: TRBV2
clone_size: -
cdr3_aa: CASRETGGLYEQYF

v_call: TRBV2
clone_size: -
cdr3_aa: CASSETAGVTGELFF

v_call: TRBV11-2
clone_size: -
cdr3_aa: CASSLWAVKVYEQYF

v_call: TRBV5-1
clone_size: -
cdr3_aa: CASQPRGAGTDTQYF

v_call: TRBV28
clone_size: -
cdr3_aa: CASTTTGTGAYEQYF

v_call: TRBV6-2/TRBV6-3
clone_size: -
cdr3_aa: CASSSMLQIIPYEQYF

v_call: TRBV5-1
clone_size: -
cdr3_aa: CASSLRPGSTDTQYF

v_call: TRBV30
clone_size: -
cdr3_aa: CAWSPTDRGLANEKLFF

v_call: TRBV19
clone_size: -
cdr3_aa: CASSLGLAGGGEQYF

v_call: TRBV21-1
clone_size: -
cdr3_aa: CASSDWVLAGGEETQYF

v_call: TRBV7-2
clone_size: -
cdr3_aa: CASTNMATSANTGELFF

v_call: TRBV5-1
clone_size: -
cdr3_aa: CASSLGHEAYEQYF

v_call: TRBV5-1
clone_size: -
cdr3_aa: CASSLGIQGLTYNEQFF

v_call: TRBV19
clone_size: -
cdr3_aa: CASSTTFGRQETQYF

v_call: TRBV5-1
clone_size: -
cdr3_aa: CASAGGGVNTGELFF

v_call: TRBV6-5
clone_size: once
cdr3_aa: CASRTTGVTEAFF

v_call: TRBV11-2
clone_size: -
cdr3_aa: CASSLKGQGIYEQYF

v_call: TRBV9
clone_size: -
cdr3_aa: CASSGRRGAFF

v_call: TRBV5-1
clone_size: -
cdr3_aa: CASSPDRGYGYTF

v_call: TRBV3-1/TRBV3-2
clone_size: -
cdr3_aa: CASSPTVGYGYTF

v_call: TRBV19
clone_size: -
cdr3_aa: CASTLGPGLDNYGYTF

v_call: TRBV19
clone_size: -
cdr3_aa: CASSTPGFYGYTF